This T cell receptor beta chain was captured by sequencing in a study of cytomegalovirus exposure and HLA in healthy donors (dated by TCRdb to 2016 to 2017). Regarding the study in general: The 650 to 750 repertoires of the first cohort and the approximately 110 validation repertoires were produced on the same platform, according to a later analysis. The study was designed to test whether signatures of past pathogen exposure could be identified by cataloging public T cell receptors. Besides the first cohort of roughly 640 subjects, a separate validation cohort made up of some 110 different subjects was used. To predict cytomegalovirus infection status, the study brought together high-throughput TCR immunosequencing, statistical association of individual TCRs with disease status, and machine learning. On the study overall, not on this receptor specifically: A total of some 180 TCR beta chains were listed by the study as associated with cytomegalovirus. Of the cluster scores, roughly 95% were above 0 in a later analysis, which found that TCRs clustered in the first cohort also tended to co-occur in the 120 validation repertoires. The authors suggested that the approach could potentially be extended to other disease states and immunological phenotypes. A later analysis had no HLA typing for the validation cohort, so co-occurrence there was scored across all 130 or so repertoires. The classifier was reported to diagnose cytomegalovirus status with high specificity and sensitivity in both the original and validation cohorts. In vitro tests confirmed that a few of the cytomegalovirus-associated TCR beta chains recognize cytomegalovirus antigens. Across donors, most TCR sequences were observed very rarely, whereas some public TCRs were present in many individuals.

The library relied on the immunoSEQ multiplex PCR assay. Per the original workflow: A statistical classification framework was built to diagnose cytomegalovirus status from the catalog of TCR beta chain sequences. In its TCRdb copy, this immuneACCESS table keeps in-frame sequences only and misses some clones. Where compared with another copy, unresolved V genes explain less than half of these, and the others have no known cause. V, J and clone size reflect that table, while D and trimming were determined from the DNA. This sample gives roughly 280,000 clones in total; 80% to 90% of them show up just once. In total, the top ten clones hold about 1% of the sample. Germline trimming: 5 bases from V, 6 bases from J; junction bases outside gene matches: 4. The germline V gene (reference sequence) provides CDR1 MNHEY and CDR2 SMNVEV. The CDR3 contains 15 residues, cysteine and phenylalanine counted. CDR3 DNA only is kept here, 45 bases in frame from base 1.

Notes on this clone: This receptor's antigen is unknown. It has no much larger one-base neighbor in the sample; base qualities were not kept.

The donors were included in the validation cohort of 90 to 150 subjects, a group kept apart from the roughly 700-subject first cohort. Here the chain combines TRBV27 and TRBJ2-2; 12 junctional bases match TRBD1. The TCR sequence derives from a woman aged 18-30 years in good health and CMV-seronegative. Material for sequencing was PBMCs. Here the CDR3 is given as CASSPGTGGSGELFF. The base sequence is TGTGCCAGCAGTCCCGGGACAGGGGGCTCCGGGGAGCTGTTTTTT.